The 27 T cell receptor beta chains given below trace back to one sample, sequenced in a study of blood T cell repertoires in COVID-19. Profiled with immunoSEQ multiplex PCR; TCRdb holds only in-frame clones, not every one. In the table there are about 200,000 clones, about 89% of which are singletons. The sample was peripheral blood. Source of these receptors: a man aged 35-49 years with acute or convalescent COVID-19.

CDR3 in amino acids: CASSHSEGLAGGETQYF. The CDR3 DNA reads as TGTGCCAGCAGCCATTCGGAGGGACTAGCGGGGGGTGAGACCCAGTACTTC. The genes are TRBV4-2 and TRBJ2-5; the match to TRBD2 covers 15 bases. Germline trimming cut 3 bases from V and 5 bases from J; bases unmatched to any gene: 7. The CDR3 extends over 17 amino acids. Germline lookup yields CDR1 LGHNA and CDR2 YNFKEQ.

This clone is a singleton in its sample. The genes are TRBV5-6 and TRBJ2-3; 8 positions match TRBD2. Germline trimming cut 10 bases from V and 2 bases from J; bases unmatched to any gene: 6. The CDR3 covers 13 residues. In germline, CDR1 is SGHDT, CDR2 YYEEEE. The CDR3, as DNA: TGTGCCGGCCATAGCGGGGTCACAGATACGCAGTATTTT. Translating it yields CAGHSGVTDTQYF. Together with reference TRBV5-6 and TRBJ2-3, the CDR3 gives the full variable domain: DAGVTQSPTHLIKTRGQQVTLRCSPKSGHDTVSWYQQALGQGPQFIFQYYEEEERQRGNFPDRFSGHQFPNYSSELNVNALLLGDSALYLCAGHSGVTDTQYFGPGTRLTVL.

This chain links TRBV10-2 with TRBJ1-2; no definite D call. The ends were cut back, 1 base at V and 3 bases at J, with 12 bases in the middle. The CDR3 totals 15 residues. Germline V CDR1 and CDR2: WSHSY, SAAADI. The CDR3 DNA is TGCGCCAGCAGTGAGTTCCGGTGGGCCCACTATGGCTACACCTTC. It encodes CASSEFRWAHYGYTF.

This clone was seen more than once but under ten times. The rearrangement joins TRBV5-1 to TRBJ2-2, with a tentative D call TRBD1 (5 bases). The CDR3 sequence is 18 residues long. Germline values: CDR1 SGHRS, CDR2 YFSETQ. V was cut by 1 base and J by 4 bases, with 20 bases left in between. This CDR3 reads CASSLSGGTLRGTGELFF. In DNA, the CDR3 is TGCGCCAGCAGCTTGTCTGGCGGAACCCTAAGGGGCACCGGGGAGCTGTTTTTT. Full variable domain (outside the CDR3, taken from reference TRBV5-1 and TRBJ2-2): KAGVTQTPRYLIKTRGQQVTLSCSPISGHRSVSWYQQTPGQGLQFLFEYFSETQRNKGNFPGRFSGRQFSNSRSEMNVSTLELGDSALYLCASSLSGGTLRGTGELFFGEGSRLTVL.

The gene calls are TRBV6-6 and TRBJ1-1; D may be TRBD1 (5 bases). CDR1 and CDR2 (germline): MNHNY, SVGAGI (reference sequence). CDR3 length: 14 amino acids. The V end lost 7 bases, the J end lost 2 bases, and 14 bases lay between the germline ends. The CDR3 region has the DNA TGTGCCAGCATAAGTTTTCAGGGAAACACTGAAGCTTTCTTT. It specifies CASISFQGNTEAFF.

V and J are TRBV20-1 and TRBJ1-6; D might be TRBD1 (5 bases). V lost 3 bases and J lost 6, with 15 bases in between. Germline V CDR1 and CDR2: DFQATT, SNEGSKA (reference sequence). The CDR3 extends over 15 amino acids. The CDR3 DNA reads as TGCAGTGCTAGTACGCGGCCAGGGCCTAATTCACCCCTCCACTTT. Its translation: CSASTRPGPNSPLHF.

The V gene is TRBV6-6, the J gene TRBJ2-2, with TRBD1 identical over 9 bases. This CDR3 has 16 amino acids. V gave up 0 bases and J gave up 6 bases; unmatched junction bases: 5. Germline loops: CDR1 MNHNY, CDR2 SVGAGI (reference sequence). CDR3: CASSYSIGQGPGELFF. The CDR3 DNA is TGTGCCAGCAGTTACTCGATTGGACAGGGGCCCGGGGAGCTGTTTTTT.

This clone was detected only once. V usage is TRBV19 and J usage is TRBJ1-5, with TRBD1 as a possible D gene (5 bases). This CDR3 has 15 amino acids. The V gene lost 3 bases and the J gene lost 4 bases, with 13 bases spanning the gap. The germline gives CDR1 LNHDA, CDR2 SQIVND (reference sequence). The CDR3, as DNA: TGTGCCAGTAGTATGGGAGGGGCCCTTAATCAGCCCCAGCATTTT. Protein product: CASSMGGALNQPQHF.

Here the CDR3 reads CAWSGQFLGYTF. The CDR3 bases are TGTGCCTGGAGTGGACAGTTCTTAGGCTACACCTTC. The rearrangement joins TRBV30 to TRBJ1-2; a weak D match, TRBD1 (5 bases). Trimming took 1 base from V and 8 from J, leaving 11 bases between them. This CDR3 has 12 amino acids. Germline loops: CDR1 GTSNPN, CDR2 SVGIG (reference sequence).

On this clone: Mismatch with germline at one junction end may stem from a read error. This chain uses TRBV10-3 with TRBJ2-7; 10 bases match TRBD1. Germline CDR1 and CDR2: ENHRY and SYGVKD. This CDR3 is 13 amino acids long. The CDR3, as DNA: TGTGCCATCAGTGAGTCAGGGACAGGGGAAGGGGACTTC. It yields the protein CAISESGTGEGDF.

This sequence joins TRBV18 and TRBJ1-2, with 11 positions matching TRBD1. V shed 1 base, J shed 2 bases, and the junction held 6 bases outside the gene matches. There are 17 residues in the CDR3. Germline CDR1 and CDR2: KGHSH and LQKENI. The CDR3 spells CASSPQSGTGGNYGYTF. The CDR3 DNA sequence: TGTGCCAGCTCACCACAGTCCGGGACAGGGGGGAACTATGGCTACACCTTC.

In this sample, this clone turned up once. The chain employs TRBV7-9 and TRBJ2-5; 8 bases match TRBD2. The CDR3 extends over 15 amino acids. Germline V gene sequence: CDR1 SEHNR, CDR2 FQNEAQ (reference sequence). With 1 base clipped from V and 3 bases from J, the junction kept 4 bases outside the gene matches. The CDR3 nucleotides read TGTGCCAGCAGCTTAGGAGCCGGGGGGGAAGAGACCCAGTACTTC. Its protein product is CASSLGAGGEETQYF.

CDR3 sequence reads: CASSKGRGHNQPQHF. CDR3 coding DNA: TGTGCCAGCAGCAAAGGTCGGGGACACAATCAGCCCCAGCATTTT. The genes are TRBV21-1 and TRBJ1-5; the table names TRBD1, a call not compared with the DNA. TRBV21-1 is a pseudogene segment. The CDR3 has 15 amino acids.

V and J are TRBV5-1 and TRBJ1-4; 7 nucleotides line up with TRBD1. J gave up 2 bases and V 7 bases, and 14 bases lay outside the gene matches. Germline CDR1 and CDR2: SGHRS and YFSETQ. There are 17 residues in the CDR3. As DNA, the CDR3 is TGCGCCAGCGCCCAGGGGGGCCAACTTGGGACTAATGAAAAACTGTTTTTT. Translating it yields CASAQGGQLGTNEKLFF.

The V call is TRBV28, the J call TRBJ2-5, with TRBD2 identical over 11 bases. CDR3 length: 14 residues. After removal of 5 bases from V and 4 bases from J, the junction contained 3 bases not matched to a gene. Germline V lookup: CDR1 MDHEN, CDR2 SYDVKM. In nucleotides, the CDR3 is TGTGCCAGCAGTGTCACTAGCGGGGGAGAGACCCAGTACTTC. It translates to CASSVTSGGETQYF.

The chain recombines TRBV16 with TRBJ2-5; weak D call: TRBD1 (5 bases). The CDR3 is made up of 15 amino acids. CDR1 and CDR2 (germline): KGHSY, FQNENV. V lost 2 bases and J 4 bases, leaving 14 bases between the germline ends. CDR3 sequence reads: CASSQRRGNGETQYF. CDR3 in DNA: TGTGCCAGCAGCCAACGAAGGGGTAACGGAGAGACCCAGTACTTC.

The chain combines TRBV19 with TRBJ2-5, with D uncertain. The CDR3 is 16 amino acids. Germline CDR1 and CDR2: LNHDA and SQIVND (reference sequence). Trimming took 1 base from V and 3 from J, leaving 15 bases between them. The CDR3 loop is CASSIAETLHKETQYF. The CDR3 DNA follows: TGTGCCAGTAGTATAGCTGAGACACTTCACAAAGAGACCCAGTACTTC.

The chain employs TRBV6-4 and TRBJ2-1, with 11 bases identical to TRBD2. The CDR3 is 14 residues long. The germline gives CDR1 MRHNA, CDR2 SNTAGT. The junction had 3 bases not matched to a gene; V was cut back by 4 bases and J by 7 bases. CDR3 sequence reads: CASSVAGGRNEQFF. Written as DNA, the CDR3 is TGTGCCAGCAGTGTAGCGGGGGGGCGAAATGAGCAGTTCTTC.

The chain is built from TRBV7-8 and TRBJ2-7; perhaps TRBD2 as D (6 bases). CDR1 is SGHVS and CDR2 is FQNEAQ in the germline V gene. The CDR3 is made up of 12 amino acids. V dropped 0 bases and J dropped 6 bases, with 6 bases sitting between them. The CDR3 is CASSLAGGEQYF. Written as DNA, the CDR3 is TGTGCCAGCAGCTTAGCGGGGGGCGAGCAGTACTTC.

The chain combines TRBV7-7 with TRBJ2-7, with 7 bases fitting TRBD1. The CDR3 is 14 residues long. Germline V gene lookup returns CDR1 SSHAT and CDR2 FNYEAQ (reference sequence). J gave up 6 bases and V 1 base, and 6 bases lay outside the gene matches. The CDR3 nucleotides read TGTGCCAGCAGCTTAGAACAGGGGAGCGGCGAGCAGTACTTC. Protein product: CASSLEQGSGEQYF.

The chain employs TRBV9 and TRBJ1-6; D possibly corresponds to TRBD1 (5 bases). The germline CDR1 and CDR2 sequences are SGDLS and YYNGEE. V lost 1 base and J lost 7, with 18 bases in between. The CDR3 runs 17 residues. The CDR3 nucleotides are TGTGCCAGCAGCGTACGGGGGGTTACGGCGGCCAATTCACCCCTCCACTTT. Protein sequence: CASSVRGVTAANSPLHF.

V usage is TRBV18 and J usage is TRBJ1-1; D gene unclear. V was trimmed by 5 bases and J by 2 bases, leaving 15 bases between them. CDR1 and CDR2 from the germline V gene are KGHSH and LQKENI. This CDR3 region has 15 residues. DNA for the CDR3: TGTGCCAGCTCAGCTCCTTTGCCGAGAAACACTGAAGCTTTCTTT. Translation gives CASSAPLPRNTEAFF.

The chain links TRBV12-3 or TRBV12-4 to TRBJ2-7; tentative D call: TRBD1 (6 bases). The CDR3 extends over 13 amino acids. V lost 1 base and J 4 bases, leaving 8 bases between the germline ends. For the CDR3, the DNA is TGTGCCAGCAGTTTAGAGGGACATTACGAGCAGTACTTC. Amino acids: CASSLEGHYEQYF.

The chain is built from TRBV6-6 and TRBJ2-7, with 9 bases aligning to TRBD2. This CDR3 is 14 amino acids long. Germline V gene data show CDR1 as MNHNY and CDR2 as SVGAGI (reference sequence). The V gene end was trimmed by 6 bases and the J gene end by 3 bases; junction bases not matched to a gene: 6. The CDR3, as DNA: TGTGCCAGCAGACGAACGACTAGCGGCTACGAGCAGTACTTC. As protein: CASRRTTSGYEQYF.

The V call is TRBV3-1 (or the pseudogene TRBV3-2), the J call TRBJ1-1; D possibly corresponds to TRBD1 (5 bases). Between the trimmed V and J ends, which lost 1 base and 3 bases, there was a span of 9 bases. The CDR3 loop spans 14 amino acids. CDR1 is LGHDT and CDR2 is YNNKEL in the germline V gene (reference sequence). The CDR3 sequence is CASSQGWGDTEAFF. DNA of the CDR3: TGTGCCAGCAGCCAAGGTTGGGGGGACACTGAAGCTTTCTTT.

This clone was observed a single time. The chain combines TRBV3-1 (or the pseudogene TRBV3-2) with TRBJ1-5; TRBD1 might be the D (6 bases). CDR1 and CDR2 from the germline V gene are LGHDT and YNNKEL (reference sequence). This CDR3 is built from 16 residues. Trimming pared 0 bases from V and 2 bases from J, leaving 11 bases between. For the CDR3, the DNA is TGTGCCAGCAGCCAAGATCCCAGGGGAGGCAATCAGCCCCAGCATTTT. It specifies CASSQDPRGGNQPQHF.

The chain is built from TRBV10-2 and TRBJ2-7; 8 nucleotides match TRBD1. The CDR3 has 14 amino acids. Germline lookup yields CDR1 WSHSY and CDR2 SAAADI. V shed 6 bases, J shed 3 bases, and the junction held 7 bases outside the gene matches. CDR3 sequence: CASSRQGSLYEQYF. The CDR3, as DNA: TGCGCCAGCAGCAGACAGGGGAGTCTCTACGAGCAGTACTTC.